The source of this T cell receptor (beta chain) is a study of cytomegalovirus exposure and HLA in healthy donors. PCR primers comprised 60 Vbeta and 13 Jbeta primers. Generated by immunoSEQ multiplex PCR, the TCRdb table keeps only in-frame clones and is missing some. The data contain some 180,000 clones, about nine tenths of them singletons. The table lists this clone with a count of one. The sequencing sample was made of PBMCs. The clonotype originates from a boy aged 2-9 years in good health and CMV-seronegative.

CDR3 sequence: CASSVGGGRMGETQYF. For the CDR3, the DNA is TGTGCCAGCAGCGTAGGCGGCGGGAGGATGGGAGAGACCCAGTACTTC. The chain combines TRBV9 with TRBJ2-5; 8 positions match TRBD2. V was pared by 0 bases and J by 4 bases, with 8 bases of the junction left unmatched. Germline CDR1 and CDR2: SGDLS and YYNGEE. This CDR3 has 16 amino acids.